Sequencing of this T cell receptor (beta chain) was carried out in a study of technical replicates of blood from several donors. CDR3 length: 13 amino acids. From germline, CDR1 is MNHEY and CDR2 SMNVEV (reference sequence). Trimming took 2 bases from V and 5 from J, leaving 9 bases between them. Produced via immunoSEQ multiplex PCR; TCRdb's table is partial and in-frame only. Of 79,000 or so clones listed, about 93% were seen once; the top ten hold under 0.5%. The sample consisted of T cells isolated from PBMCs. The clonotype was recovered from a human donor in good health. The V and J genes are TRBV27 and TRBJ1-2; D is unclear. This CDR3 reads CASSLTGIYGYTF. CDR3 sequence (DNA): TGTGCCAGCAGTTTAACGGGGATTTATGGCTACACCTTC.